The clone carrying this T cell receptor beta chain is a singleton in its sample. The record originates from a study of blood T cell repertoires in COVID-19. Under the authors' procedure: For nucleated cells, counts were estimated from reference gene primer amplification. Assay used: immunoSEQ multiplex PCR; TCRdb lists only in-frame clones, some missing. Clone size and V and J calls were adopted from that table, with D and trimming inferred from the DNA. The table records approximately 140,000 clones, roughly 84% of them present only once. The CDR3 loop spans 18 amino acids. CDR1 and CDR2 from the germline V gene are SGHRS and YFSETQ. Unmatched junction bases numbered 16, after V lost 6 bases and J lost 8 bases.

The chain uses TRBV5-1 and TRBJ2-1; 14 bases line up with TRBD2. Source material: peripheral blood. The TCR was taken from an older woman with acute or convalescent COVID-19. The CDR3 here is CASKFLPGLAGERDEQFF. The CDR3, as DNA: TGCGCCAGCAAATTCCTTCCGGGACTAGCGGGGGAAAGGGATGAGCAGTTCTTC.